The 25 T cell receptor beta chains below come from one sample, sequenced in a study of blood T cell repertoires in COVID-19. Sequencing was performed with immunoSEQ multiplex PCR; in TCRdb, only in-frame clones are kept and a portion is missing. Among roughly 76,000 clones listed, around nine tenths were seen once. Sequencing was done on a sample of peripheral blood. Source of these receptors: a woman aged 18-29 years with acute or convalescent COVID-19.

With regard to this clone: Other DNA sequences from this sample encode an identical CDR3 as well. V usage is TRBV10-3 and J usage is TRBJ1-1; D is perhaps TRBD1 (6 bases). CDR1 is ENHRY and CDR2 is SYGVKD in the germline V gene. Trimming removed 6 bases at V and 0 bases at J, with 8 bases between. This CDR3 has 13 amino acids. The CDR3 protein is CAISRDMNTEAFF. In DNA, the CDR3 is TGTGCCATCAGCCGGGACATGAACACTGAAGCTTTCTTT.

For the CDR3, the DNA is TGTGCCAGCAGCCAACCTACGAAGGGGATCGAGCAGTTCTTC. Translated: CASSQPTKGIEQFF. The chain has TRBV9 and TRBJ2-1; the D gene is possibly TRBD1 (5 bases). The CDR3 length is 14 residues. V lost 4 bases and J lost 10, with 18 bases in between. CDR1 is SGDLS and CDR2 is YYNGEE in the germline V gene.

The CDR3 sequence is CASSFARTGELFF. The DNA of the CDR3 is TGTGCCAGCAGCTTTGCCAGAACCGGGGAGCTGTTTTTT. This sequence joins TRBV7-8 and TRBJ2-2; D remains unclear. This CDR3 spans 13 amino acids. Germline V gives CDR1 SGHVS, CDR2 FQNEAQ. Trimming left V 3 bases short and J 5 bases short, with 7 bases between.

The chain recombines TRBV4-2 with TRBJ1-2; D gene ambiguous. Germline V lookup: CDR1 LGHNA, CDR2 YNFKEQ. The CDR3 is made up of 15 amino acids. The V end lost 4 bases, the J end lost 2 bases, and 14 bases lay between the germline ends. CDR3 protein: CASSPEGPLNYGYTF. The CDR3 region has the DNA TGTGCCAGCAGCCCCGAGGGCCCCTTGAACTATGGCTACACCTTC.

The chain employs TRBV13 and TRBJ1-1, with 11 nucleotides matching TRBD1. The CDR3 has 16 amino acids. Looked up from germline, CDR1 is PRHDT and CDR2 is FYEKMQ (reference sequence). Losses at the gene ends were 2 bases for V and 4 bases for J; bases not matched to a gene: 6. The chain's CDR3 is CASSLSFGQGATEAFF. The DNA of the CDR3 is TGTGCCAGCAGCTTATCTTTCGGACAGGGGGCCACTGAAGCTTTCTTT.

The sample holds a few counts of this clone. The chain combines TRBV24-1 with TRBJ2-2, with 10 bases fitting TRBD1. CDR1 KGHDR and CDR2 SFDVKD come from the germline V gene. The CDR3 covers 14 residues. The ends lost 7 bases at V and 5 bases at J; junction bases unmatched: 3. The CDR3 protein is CATRDRGHTGELFF. The CDR3 region has the DNA TGTGCCACCAGAGACAGGGGGCATACCGGGGAGCTGTTTTTT.

This chain connects TRBV5-1 to TRBJ2-5; the match to TRBD2 covers 10 bases. Germline V lookup: CDR1 SGHRS, CDR2 YFSETQ. The trim removed 4 bases at V and 5 bases at J, leaving 5 bases unmatched. This CDR3 has 14 residues. The CDR3 here is CASSNSGRRETQYF. In DNA form, the CDR3 reads TGCGCCAGCAGCAATAGCGGGAGGAGGGAGACCCAGTACTTC.

The rearrangement joins TRBV15 to TRBJ2-6, with TRBD1 matching over 7 bases. V was clipped by 3 bases and J by 3 bases; unmatched bases: 11. The germline V gene has CDR1 LNHNV and CDR2 YYDKDF (reference sequence). The CDR3 spans 18 residues. CDR3: CATSRDPQGVYGANVLTF. The CDR3 region has the DNA TGTGCCACCAGCAGGGACCCCCAGGGGGTATATGGGGCCAACGTCCTGACTTTC.

J is TRBJ2-5 and V is TRBV18; D might be TRBD1 (6 bases). Germline CDR1 reads KGHSH; CDR2 reads LQKENI. The V end was cut by 4 bases, the J end by 2 bases, with 11 bases between. CDR3 length: 14 amino acids. CDR3 bases: TGTGCCAGCTCACGGCCAGGGGCTCAAGAGACCCAGTACTTC. Encoded protein: CASSRPGAQETQYF.

The chain joins TRBV19 to TRBJ1-1; D is unclear. Trimming cost V 3 bases and J 0 bases, with 14 bases left between them. CDR1 and CDR2 (germline): LNHDA, SQIVND (reference sequence). This CDR3 contains 16 residues. CDR3 in DNA: TGTGCCAGTAGTATTGGGCAAGTTCCAATGAACACTGAAGCTTTCTTT. Translating gives CASSIGQVPMNTEAFF.

The rearrangement joins TRBV5-1 to TRBJ1-4, with a tentative D call TRBD1 (6 bases). V shed 7 bases and J shed 2 bases, with 12 bases lying between them. Looked up from germline, CDR1 is SGHRS and CDR2 is YFSETQ. This CDR3 spans 14 amino acids. CDR3 residues: CASGRGGTNEKLFF. CDR3 DNA sequence: TGCGCCAGCGGAAGAGGGGGTACTAATGAAAAACTGTTTTTT.

CDR3 nucleotide sequence: TGTGCCAGCAGCTTGCAAAAATGGCGGGACGGTTCCGGGGAGCTGTTTTTT. Amino acid sequence: CASSLQKWRDGSGELFF. The chain combines TRBV5-4 with TRBJ2-2; a possible D gene is TRBD2 (6 bases). The CDR3 has 17 amino acids. V shed 1 base and J shed 6 bases, with 19 bases lying between them. Germline values: CDR1 SGHNT, CDR2 YYREEE (reference sequence). The variable domain in full, completed from reference TRBV5-4 and TRBJ2-2, reads ETGVTQSPTHLIKTRGQQVTLRCSSQSGHNTVSWYQQALGQGPQFIFQYYREEENGRGNFPPRFSGLQFPNYSSELNVNALELDDSALYLCASSLQKWRDGSGELFFGEGSRLTVL.

The chain uses TRBV20-1 and TRBJ1-3; no clear D gene. The V end lost 3 bases, the J end lost 4 bases, and 4 bases lay between the germline ends. There are 11 residues in the CDR3. CDR1 is DFQATT and CDR2 is SNEGSKA in the germline V gene (reference sequence). The CDR3 DNA is TGCAGTGCTAGTTCAGGAAACACCATATATTTT. The encoded protein is CSASSGNTIYF.

This chain uses TRBV2 with TRBJ2-3; TRBD1 agrees at 7 bases. The V and J ends lost 7 bases and 4 bases, in that order; junction bases with no gene match: 8. The CDR3 runs to 14 residues. CDR1 and CDR2 (germline): SNHLY, FYNNEI. The CDR3 sequence is CASTPQGVSDTQYF. The CDR3 DNA reads TGTGCCAGCACCCCCCAGGGGGTATCAGATACGCAGTATTTT.

The chain has TRBV19 and TRBJ2-1, with TRBD2 as a possible D gene (5 bases). Germline V gene lookup returns CDR1 LNHDA and CDR2 SQIVND (reference sequence). V was shortened by 4 bases and J by 0 bases, with 10 bases between the two germline ends. The CDR3 loop spans 15 amino acids. Written as DNA, the CDR3 is TGTGCCAGTAGTACACGGAGGAGCTCCTACAATGAGCAGTTCTTC. Translated: CASSTRRSSYNEQFF.

The chain couples TRBV7-2 to TRBJ2-1, with 9 bases matching TRBD2. Germline CDR1 and CDR2: SGHTA and FQGNSA. V dropped 3 bases and J dropped 7; count of bases not matched to a gene: 7. The CDR3 is 15 amino acids. CDR3 residues: CASSFRTSVGNEQFF. The CDR3 bases are TGTGCCAGCAGCTTCCGGACTAGCGTGGGGAATGAGCAGTTCTTC.

The chain is built from TRBV11-2 and TRBJ2-7, with TRBD2 identical over 9 bases. CDR1 and CDR2 from the germline V gene are SGHAT and FQNNGV. CDR3 length: 18 amino acids. V shed 1 base and J 2 bases; nucleotides not matched to a gene: 12. This CDR3 is CASSLGSLAGNLTYEQYF. The CDR3 DNA is TGTGCCAGCAGCTTAGGGTCTCTAGCGGGGAATCTTACCTACGAGCAGTACTTC.

This clone was recorded only once. V gene TRBV5-8 combines with J gene TRBJ1-1; D not certain. CDR3 size: 12 residues. CDR1 is SGHTS and CDR2 is YDEGEE in the germline V gene. V lost 0 bases, J lost 2 bases, and 2 bases lay in between. CDR3 amino acids: CASSLANTEAFF. In nucleotides, the CDR3 is TGTGCCAGCAGCTTGGCTAACACTGAAGCTTTCTTT.

The chain carries TRBV5-6 and TRBJ2-3; TRBD2 agrees at 10 bases. This CDR3 contains 16 residues. Germline V gene sequence: CDR1 SGHDT, CDR2 YYEEEE. Trimming cost V 7 bases and J 2 bases; bases outside gene matches: 10. The CDR3 region has the DNA TGTGCCAGCGCCCACTCTAGCGGGGGATACACAGATACGCAGTATTTT. This encodes CASAHSSGGYTDTQYF.

The chain links TRBV2 to TRBJ1-2, with 10 nucleotides matching TRBD1. Per the germline V gene, CDR1 is SNHLY and CDR2 is FYNNEI. This CDR3 region has 13 residues. With 7 bases clipped from V and 8 bases from J, the junction kept 7 bases outside the gene matches. CDR3 sequence: CASNRGTGVGYTF. In DNA form, the CDR3 reads TGTGCCAGCAACCGCGGGACAGGGGTCGGCTACACCTTC.

This rearrangement joins TRBV20-1 to TRBJ2-1, with D maybe TRBD2 (7 bases). Trimming stripped 3 bases from V and 8 bases from J, with 17 bases between. Germline V lookup: CDR1 DFQATT, CDR2 SNEGSKA (reference sequence). The CDR3 length is 14 residues. CDR3 in amino acids: CSASSSGGTYEQFF. As DNA, the CDR3 is TGCAGTGCTAGTTCTTCGGGGGGCACTTATGAGCAGTTCTTC.

This sequence joins TRBV7-2 and TRBJ2-2; 12 bases line up with TRBD2. Germline trimming cut 5 bases from V and 5 bases from J; bases unmatched to any gene: 12. CDR1 is SGHTA and CDR2 is FQGNSA in the germline V gene. The CDR3 spans 18 residues. The CDR3 is CASSHNGLAGRQTGELFF. The CDR3 nucleotides read TGTGCCAGCAGCCATAATGGACTAGCGGGAAGACAAACCGGGGAGCTGTTTTTT. Based on the CDR3 plus reference TRBV7-2 and TRBJ2-2, the full variable domain is GAGVSQSPSNKVTEKGKDVELRCDPISGHTALYWYRQSLGQGLEFLIYFQGNSAPDKSGLPSDRFSAERTGGSVSTLTIQRTQQEDSAVYLCASSHNGLAGRQTGELFFGEGSRLTVL.

V is TRBV28 and J is TRBJ1-1; D remains ambiguous. This CDR3 has 13 residues. Between the trimmed V and J ends, which lost 2 bases and 3 bases, there was a span of 7 bases. The germline V gene has CDR1 MDHEN and CDR2 SYDVKM. The CDR3, as DNA: TGTGCCAGCAGTTTAACAGTGTACACTGAAGCTTTCTTT. Its translation is CASSLTVYTEAFF.

The rearrangement uses TRBV28 and TRBJ2-1, with 12 bases fitting TRBD2. CDR1 is MDHEN and CDR2 is SYDVKM in the germline V gene. CDR3 length: 14 residues. Unmatched junction bases numbered 5, after V lost 6 bases and J lost 8 bases. CDR3 DNA sequence: TGTGCCAGCAGCAAGCTAGCGGGGGGGCATGAGCAGTTCTTC. Its translation: CASSKLAGGHEQFF.

The chain employs TRBV5-1 and TRBJ1-3; D unclear. V was trimmed by 4 bases and J by 6 bases, leaving 17 bases between them. The CDR3 totals 15 residues. Germline assignment: CDR1 SGHRS and CDR2 YFSETQ. CDR3 protein: CASSLTPGSVNTIYF. The CDR3 DNA reads as TGCGCCAGCAGCCTCACCCCCGGTAGTGTAAACACCATATATTTT.